This entry lists 26 T cell receptor beta chains sequenced from one sample in a study of T cells in localized non-small cell lung cancer. Sequencing used immunoSEQ multiplex PCR; TCRdb keeps in-frame clones, though not all of them. The sample includes approximately 1,300 clones, roughly 25% of them seen just once. Source: lung tumor tissue, taken before any cancer treatment. These receptors originate from a male donor aged 60 or older with stage I lung adenocarcinoma.

This clone qualifies as large. The chain carries TRBV9 and TRBJ1-4; possibly TRBD1 for D (5 bases). The CDR3 extends over 15 amino acids. From germline, CDR1 is SGDLS and CDR2 YYNGEE. V lost 7 bases and J 0 bases, leaving 13 bases between the germline ends. The CDR3 DNA sequence: TGTGCCAGCGCCAGGGTTAGTGCAACTAATGAAAAACTGTTTTTT. Its translation is CASARVSATNEKLFF.

This chain uses TRBV5-1 with TRBJ2-1; possibly TRBD1 or TRBD2 for D (5 bases each). Germline values: CDR1 SGHRS, CDR2 YFSETQ. The V and J ends lost 0 bases and 6 bases respectively, with 10 bases between them. The CDR3 contains 14 residues. The DNA of the CDR3 is TGCGCCAGCAGCTTGGGAGAGGGGCTCAATGAGCAGTTCTTC. Amino acids: CASSLGEGLNEQFF.

The rearrangement joins TRBV11-3 to TRBJ2-2; TRBD2 matches at 10 bases. Germline V lookup: CDR1 SGHNT, CDR2 YENEEA. V lost 6 bases to trimming and J lost 5 bases; unmatched junction nucleotides: 9. The CDR3 spans 16 residues. The CDR3 nucleotides read TGTGCCAGCAGACAAGTTAGCGGGGGGACAACCGGGGAGCTGTTTTTT. It specifies CASRQVSGGTTGELFF.

This clone appeared a few times. V usage is TRBV11-3 and J usage is TRBJ2-2; perhaps TRBD1 as D (7 bases). The CDR3 runs to 15 residues. Per the germline V gene, CDR1 is SGHNT and CDR2 is YENEEA. The V end was cut by 8 bases, the J end by 0 bases, with 13 bases between. The DNA for the CDR3 is TGTGCCAGCCTCGGCGGGACAGCGAACACCGGGGAGCTGTTTTTT. It yields the protein CASLGGTANTGELFF.

The chain combines TRBV29-1 with TRBJ2-1; TRBD1 is a possible D gene (5 bases). This CDR3 region has 14 residues. Germline V lookup: CDR1 SQVTM, CDR2 ANQGSEA. Trimming cost V 7 bases and J 4 bases, with 17 bases left between them. The CDR3 coding sequence is TGCAGCGCCCGACAGACGAACTATTACAATGAGCAGTTCTTC. Translation gives CSARQTNYYNEQFF.

J is TRBJ2-6 and V is TRBV6-4; TRBD1 might be the D (5 bases). Germline CDR1 MRHNA, CDR2 SNTAGT. The ends were cut back, 0 bases at V and 0 bases at J, with 24 bases in the middle. The CDR3 extends over 22 amino acids. The CDR3 bases are TGTGCCAGCAGTGACTCGATACGGCTGCGGCACAGGCCGATCTCTGGGGCCAACGTCCTGACTTTC. Amino acid sequence: CASSDSIRLRHRPISGANVLTF.

The V and J genes are TRBV12-5 and TRBJ1-5; weak D call: TRBD1 (5 bases). Germline V gene sequence: CDR1 LGHNT, CDR2 FRNRAP. Between the trimmed V and J ends, which lost 0 bases and 0 bases, there was a span of 18 bases. The CDR3 is made up of 19 amino acids. The CDR3 DNA reads as TGTGCTAGTGGTTTGGTACGGGACGGCACGCTCTATAGCAATCAGCCCCAGCATTTT. Its protein is CASGLVRDGTLYSNQPQHF.

This clone has just a few counts. The chain combines TRBV11-3 with TRBJ1-1; 9 nucleotides line up with TRBD1. The junction had 8 bases not matched to a gene; V was cut back by 5 bases and J by 4 bases. The CDR3 consists of 15 residues. CDR1 SGHNT and CDR2 YENEEA come from the germline V gene. The CDR3 bases are TGTGCCAGCAGCCCGGGGGCGACAGGGGGCACTGAAGCTTTCTTT. It specifies CASSPGATGGTEAFF.

This sequence joins TRBV30 and TRBJ1-1; D not resolved. V lost 3 bases, J lost 1 base, and 3 bases lay in between. This CDR3 contains 11 residues. CDR1 and CDR2 from the germline V gene are GTSNPN and SVGIG (reference sequence). The CDR3 nucleotides read TGTGCCTGGAGCCGGAACACTGAAGCTTTCTTT. Protein sequence: CAWSRNTEAFF.

The chain employs TRBV6-8 and TRBJ1-3; D unclear. V shed 6 bases and J shed 0 bases, with 9 bases lying between them. Germline CDR1 and CDR2: MNHGY and SAAAGT. The CDR3 runs to 14 residues. CDR3: CASSQTDSGNTIYF. In nucleotides, the CDR3 is TGTGCCAGCAGCCAGACTGACTCTGGAAACACCATATATTTT.

The genes are TRBV18 and TRBJ1-2; D is uncertain. Trimming left V 3 bases short and J 1 base short, with 6 bases between. CDR3 length: 13 amino acids. CDR1 KGHSH and CDR2 LQKENI come from the germline V gene. DNA of the CDR3: TGTGCCAGCTCACCCGACGGTAACTATGGCTACACCTTC. Amino acids: CASSPDGNYGYTF.

J is TRBJ2-5 and V is TRBV6-8; 10 bases line up with TRBD2. The CDR3 is made up of 15 amino acids. V trimming: 6 bases; J trimming: 2 bases; junction bases outside the gene matches: 6. Germline values: CDR1 MNHGY, CDR2 SAAAGT. DNA of the CDR3: TGTGCCAGCAGCACCGGGACTAGCGCTCAAGAGACCCAGTACTTC. Protein sequence: CASSTGTSAQETQYF.

The CDR3 DNA reads TGTGCAAGTTCTGAACGCCCAGGGTTCTACGAGCAGTACGTC. Translation gives CASSERPGFYEQYV. V gene TRBV12-2 combines with J gene TRBJ2-7; the DNA was not used to check the table's D call, TRBD1. TRBV12-2 has pseudogene status. CDR3 length: 14 residues.

This clone is labeled large. The genes are TRBV11-3 and TRBJ1-1; 7 bases are shared with TRBD1. CDR3 length: 15 amino acids. Per germline, CDR1 SGHNT and CDR2 YENEEA. Trimming removed 2 bases from V and 4 bases from J; junction bases left unmatched: 7. DNA for the CDR3: TGTGCCAGCAGCTTAAGACAGGGAGGCTTCACTGAAGCTTTCTTT. This sequence encodes CASSLRQGGFTEAFF.

The V call is TRBV11-3, the J call TRBJ2-5, with D possibly TRBD2 on 6 matching bases. The V end was cut by 4 bases, the J end by 3 bases, with 12 bases between. Per germline, CDR1 SGHNT and CDR2 YENEEA. There are 14 residues in the CDR3. The CDR3 coding sequence is TGTGCCAGCAGCTCGGGACTCTACAAAGAGACCCAGTACTTC. Its protein product is CASSSGLYKETQYF.

This clone has a handful of counts. The chain combines TRBV6-8 with TRBJ2-7, with 7 bases that match TRBD1. V was clipped by 6 bases and J by 2 bases; unmatched bases: 7. The germline CDR1 and CDR2 sequences are MNHGY and SAAAGT. The CDR3 covers 14 residues. CDR3 nucleotide sequence: TGTGCCAGCAGACCCAGGGGGTTAACCTACGAGCAGTACGTC. Translated, it gives CASRPRGLTYEQYV.

The V call is TRBV6-8, the J call TRBJ1-1; no clear D gene. Deletions cut 5 bases from V and 7 bases from J, with 17 bases between. The CDR3 sequence is 14 residues long. Germline CDR1 reads MNHGY; CDR2 reads SAAAGT. CDR3 coding DNA: TGTGCCAGCAGTGATGCGGGATTCGTAATTGAAGCTTTCTTT. Protein sequence: CASSDAGFVIEAFF.

This chain links TRBV6-8 with TRBJ2-3; TRBD2 matches 8 bases. Germline CDR1 MNHGY, CDR2 SAAAGT. This CDR3 region has 14 residues. V lost 5 bases to trimming and J lost 4 bases; unmatched junction nucleotides: 5. The CDR3 region is CASSEPGGADTQYF. The DNA for the CDR3 is TGTGCCAGCAGTGAGCCGGGGGGGGCAGATACGCAGTATTTT.

V is TRBV15 and J is TRBJ2-5, with D hard to call. The length of the CDR3 is 14 residues. CDR1 and CDR2 from the germline V gene are LNHNV and YYDKDF (reference sequence). V was pared by 0 bases and J by 4 bases, with 9 bases between. The CDR3 nucleotides read TGTGCCACCAGCAGAGATCCCCAATCAGAGACCCAGTACTTC. This encodes CATSRDPQSETQYF. Variable domain in full (rest from reference TRBV15 and TRBJ2-5): DAMVIQNPRYQVTQFGKPVTLSCSQTLNHNVMYWYQQKSSQAPKLLFHYYDKDFNNEADTPDNFQSRRPNTSFCFLDIRSPGLGDTAMYLCATSRDPQSETQYFGPGTRLLVL.

The chain carries TRBV18 and TRBJ1-2; 8 bases fit TRBD1. The CDR3 contains 14 residues. V lost 6 bases to trimming and J lost 6 bases; unmatched junction nucleotides: 9. Germline CDR1 is KGHSH and CDR2 is LQKENI. The CDR3 loop is CASSFDRGIDGYTF. In DNA form, the CDR3 reads TGTGCCAGCTCGTTTGACAGGGGCATCGATGGCTACACCTTC.

This clone has more than one count but fewer than ten. The J gene is TRBJ2-1, the V gene TRBV9; maybe TRBD1 (5 bases). This CDR3 contains 15 residues. Trimming shortened V by 2 bases and J by 3 bases, and 12 bases separated the two germline ends. In germline, CDR1 is SGDLS, CDR2 YYNGEE. The CDR3 here is CASSVTGISYNEQFF. CDR3 nucleotide sequence: TGTGCCAGCAGCGTCACAGGCATAAGCTACAATGAGCAGTTCTTC.

CDR3 nucleotides: TGTGCCAGCAGCTTAGATGGGACGACAGGAACTGAAGCTTTCTTT. Its protein is CASSLDGTTGTEAFF. This chain connects TRBV11-3 to TRBJ1-1; D is perhaps TRBD1 (6 bases). V lost 0 bases and J lost 5, with 13 bases in between. The CDR3 spans 15 residues. The germline V gene has CDR1 SGHNT and CDR2 YENEEA.

DNA of the CDR3: TGTGCCAGCAGCGCCAGCGGGGTTAGCACAGATACGCAGTATTTT. Amino acid sequence: CASSASGVSTDTQYF. The chain has TRBV11-3 and TRBJ2-3; TRBD2 agrees at 7 bases. The CDR3 runs 15 residues. Trimming removed 5 bases from V and 0 bases from J; junction bases left unmatched: 5. Germline V gene lookup returns CDR1 SGHNT and CDR2 YENEEA.

In this sample, this clone turned up a few times. The rearrangement links TRBV5-1 to TRBJ2-3; D is perhaps TRBD2 (5 bases). V lost 0 bases, J lost 3 bases, and 11 bases lay in between. The length of the CDR3 is 15 residues. The germline gives CDR1 SGHRS, CDR2 YFSETQ. The CDR3 reads CASSLGFGITDTQYF. The CDR3 DNA follows: TGCGCCAGCAGCTTGGGGTTCGGGATAACAGATACGCAGTATTTT. The entire variable domain, with the rest obtained from reference TRBV5-1 and TRBJ2-3, is as follows: KAGVTQTPRYLIKTRGQQVTLSCSPISGHRSVSWYQQTPGQGLQFLFEYFSETQRNKGNFPGRFSGRQFSNSRSEMNVSTLELGDSALYLCASSLGFGITDTQYFGPGTRLTVL.

This chain uses TRBV19 with TRBJ2-5; D is possibly TRBD1 or TRBD2 (5 bases each). The germline V and J ends were trimmed by 2 bases and 5 bases, with 12 bases remaining between them. CDR3 length: 14 residues. The germline CDR1 and CDR2 sequences are LNHDA and SQIVND (reference sequence). The CDR3, as DNA: TGTGCCAGTAGTATAACCGGGGCGGCGGAGACCCAGTACTTC. Translating it yields CASSITGAAETQYF.

This chain joins TRBV5-1 and TRBJ1-2; D unclear. The ends were cut back, 0 bases at V and 1 base at J, with 13 bases in the middle. This CDR3 region has 16 residues. Germline CDR1 and CDR2: SGHRS and YFSETQ. The CDR3 is CASSLDPPLGNYGYTF. The CDR3, as DNA: TGCGCCAGCAGCTTGGATCCCCCGTTGGGTAACTATGGCTACACCTTC. The full variable domain, completed using reference TRBV5-1 and TRBJ1-2, is KAGVTQTPRYLIKTRGQQVTLSCSPISGHRSVSWYQQTPGQGLQFLFEYFSETQRNKGNFPGRFSGRQFSNSRSEMNVSTLELGDSALYLCASSLDPPLGNYGYTFGSGTRLTVV.